This T cell receptor (beta chain) came from a study of response to subunit inactivated influenza vaccine. CDR3 size: 15 residues. V gave up 5 bases and J gave up 1 base; unmatched junction bases: 2. Germline CDR1 reads SNHLY; CDR2 reads FYNNEI. One entry per CDR3 protein results from TCRdb running MiXCR on the RT-PCR reads. The sample carries hundreds of thousands of distinct CDR3 sequences, more than 10% recorded once. The table lists this clonotype with many counts. Its antigen is not identified. Findings and limits, study-wide: Every seasonal influenza vaccination brings in few new T cells, the authors suggested.

The sequencing here drew on non-naive T cells sorted from PBMCs, taken 14 to 15 days before vaccination. The clonotype originates from a man aged 50 or older who received an inactivated influenza vaccine. The V gene is TRBV2, the J gene TRBJ2-1; 10 nucleotides match TRBD2. CDR3 sequence: CASSFSGGSYNEQFF. In DNA, the CDR3 is TGTGCCAGCAGTTTTAGCGGGGGGTCCTACAATGAGCAGTTCTTC.